This T cell receptor beta chain was sequenced for a study of T-cell memory formation after mild COVID-19. V was shortened by 0 bases and J by 6 bases, with 10 bases between the two germline ends. Germline V CDR1 and CDR2: WNHNN, SYGVQD (reference sequence). The CDR3 is made up of 14 amino acids. Each CDR3 protein is one row after TCRdb ran MiXCR on the 5' RACE reads. The profile shows approximately 230,000 distinct CDR3 sequences, around 17% of them singletons. The chain recombines TRBV10-1 with TRBJ2-3; tentatively, D is TRBD1 (6 bases). Sequenced material: PBMCs or a T cell subset sorted from them (not recorded which). The origin of this receptor is a man aged 18 to 30 who had mild COVID-19 (a few samples of this study predate the infection). Cell type and time point are not known. The CDR3 sequence is CASSESYRVDTQYF. CDR3 nucleotides: TGCGCCAGCAGTGAGTCTTACAGGGTCGATACGCAGTATTTT.